Listed below are T cell receptor beta chains from one sample, sequenced in a study of T cell responses to AZD1222 COVID-19 vaccine. TCRdb's table, derived via immunoSEQ multiplex PCR, lists solely in-frame clones and lacks some. The repertoire holds about 110,000 clones, with approximately 89% as singletons. The input for sequencing was peripheral blood, taken on day 0 of MenACWY control vaccination. These receptors came from an adult in good health. Each CDR3 is given with its conserved first and last residue. A D gene is named only where the DNA matches it firmly. The size of a clone is reported for some rows only, either as once, few or many, or as a class for expanded clones.

TRBD1,TRBV29-1,NA,TRBJ2-2,CSPGRTGAVGELFF,TGCAGCCCCGGGCGAACAGGGGCCGTCGGGGAGCTGTTTTTT
NA,TRBV5-4,NA,TRBJ2-7,CASSSTGHYEQYF,TGTGCCAGCAGCTCTACAGGGCACTACGAGCAGTACTTC
NA,TRBV28,NA,TRBJ2-1,CASSLNPLGGYNEQFF,TGTGCCAGCAGTTTAAACCCGCTAGGGGGTTACAATGAGCAGTTCTTC
TRBD1,TRBV5-6,once,TRBJ1-1,CASSEDRVLMNTEAFF,TGTGCCAGCAGCGAAGACAGGGTCTTAATGAACACTGAAGCTTTCTTT
NA,TRBV5-1,once,TRBJ2-2,CASSLNTGELFF,TGCGCCAGCAGCCTGAACACCGGGGAGCTGTTTTTT
NA,TRBV6-5,NA,TRBJ1-5,CASSPPDRPAWPQHF,TGTGCCAGCAGTCCTCCCGACAGGCCGGCCTGGCCCCAGCATTTT
NA,TRBV3-1/TRBV3-2,NA,TRBJ1-1,CASSQVETRAGEAFF,TGTGCCAGCAGCCAAGTGGAGACCCGAGCGGGTGAAGCTTTCTTT
NA,TRBV6-5,once,TRBJ1-6,CASSYDANSPLHF,TGTGCCAGCAGTTACGACGCTAATTCACCCCTCCACTTT
NA,TRBV7-9,once,TRBJ1-2,CASSSITVNYGYTF,TGTGCCAGCAGCTCCATTACAGTCAACTATGGCTACACCTTC
TRBD2,TRBV29-1,once,TRBJ2-7,CSVEGLAGAGPYEQYF,TGCAGCGTTGAGGGACTAGCGGGGGCCGGGCCCTACGAGCAGTACTTC
TRBD2,TRBV9,NA,TRBJ2-2,CASSQSGGANGELFF,TGTGCCAGCAGCCAGAGCGGGGGGGCTAACGGGGAGCTGTTTTTT
NA,TRBV27,NA,TRBJ1-1,CASSRQDGNTEAFF,TGTGCCAGCAGTAGACAGGACGGGAACACTGAAGCTTTCTTT
NA,TRBV5-1,NA,TRBJ2-5,CASSLQGNSETQYF,TGCGCCAGCAGCTTACAGGGAAACTCGGAGACCCAGTACTTC
NA,TRBV12-3/TRBV12-4,NA,TRBJ1-4,CASSFSRREKLFF,TGTGCCAGCAGTTTCAGCAGGAGAGAAAAACTGTTTTTT
TRBD1,TRBV27,NA,TRBJ2-7,CASSVGQGVYEQYF,TGTGCCAGCAGTGTGGGACAGGGTGTCTACGAGCAGTACTTC
TRBD1,TRBV19,NA,TRBJ1-5,CATRGAASNQPQHF,TGTGCCACCAGGGGGGCGGCTAGCAATCAGCCCCAGCATTTT
TRBD1,TRBV7-2,NA,TRBJ2-1,CASSTRQGNEQFF,TGTGCCAGCAGCACCCGACAGGGAAATGAGCAGTTCTTC
NA,TRBV2,NA,TRBJ1-6,CAGRQLALNSPLHF,TGTGCCGGCAGGCAGCTGGCTTTGAATTCACCCCTCCACTTT
NA,TRBV28,NA,TRBJ1-5,CASSLGRGADQPQHF,TGTGCCAGCAGTTTGGGGCGGGGGGCGGATCAGCCCCAGCATTTT
NA,TRBV11-2,NA,TRBJ2-2,CASSLDHRGNTGELFF,TGTGCCAGCAGCTTAGATCACCGGGGTAACACCGGGGAGCTGTTTTTT
NA,TRBV5-1,NA,TRBJ2-7,CASSLRPYEQYF,TGCGCCAGCAGCTTGAGGCCCTACGAGCAGTACTTC
NA,TRBV5-1,NA,TRBJ1-1,CASSRQGRGRGNTEAFF,TGCGCCAGCAGCCGCCAAGGCCGGGGGCGGGGAAACACTGAAGCTTTCTTT
NA,TRBV5-1,NA,TRBJ2-3,CASSLRTGDTDTQYF,TGCGCCAGCAGCCTAAGAACTGGTGACACAGATACGCAGTATTTT
NA,TRBV7-6,NA,TRBJ1-1,CASSLGAKVETEAFF,TGTGCCAGCAGCTTAGGGGCCAAGGTAGAAACTGAAGCTTTCTTT
TRBD1,TRBV28,NA,TRBJ1-3,CASSSSGTGALNTIYF,TGTGCCAGCAGTTCTTCTGGGACAGGGGCGCTGAACACCATATATTTT
TRBD1,TRBV4-1,NA,TRBJ2-1,CASSQEGDRRGGEQFF,TGCGCCAGCAGCCAAGAAGGGGACAGGCGAGGCGGTGAGCAGTTCTTC
TRBD1,TRBV4-2,few,TRBJ2-3,CASSLGQGPTDTQYF,TGTGCCAGCAGCCTCGGACAGGGACCCACAGATACGCAGTATTTT
NA,TRBV7-9,NA,TRBJ1-1,CASSLQPNTEAFF,TGTGCCAGCAGCTTACAGCCGAACACTGAAGCTTTCTTT
TRBD1,TRBV24-1,NA,TRBJ1-2,CATSDPRQGGYGYTF,TGTGCCACCAGTGACCCCCGACAGGGCGGCTATGGCTACACCTTC
NA,TRBV6-1,NA,TRBJ2-3,CASSEAALADTQYF,TGTGCCAGCAGTGAAGCGGCCCTAGCAGATACGCAGTATTTT
NA,TRBV2,NA,TRBJ2-7,CASKDGGYEQYF,TGTGCCAGCAAGGACGGGGGCTACGAGCAGTACTTC
NA,TRBV9,NA,TRBJ2-3,CASSVSGSTDTQYF,TGTGCCAGCAGCGTATCTGGCAGCACAGATACGCAGTATTTT
TRBD1,TRBV2,NA,TRBJ1-6,CASSFYSGTDSPLHF,TGTGCCAGCAGTTTCTATTCCGGGACAGATTCACCCCTCCACTTT
TRBD1,TRBV19,NA,TRBJ2-7,CASSEGQPDYEQYF,TGTGCCAGTAGTGAGGGACAGCCAGACTACGAGCAGTACTTC
NA,TRBV10-3,NA,TRBJ1-5,CAIKRDSNQPQHF,TGTGCCATCAAGAGGGACAGCAATCAGCCCCAGCATTTT
TRBD2,TRBV9,NA,TRBJ2-1,CASSVALAAAYNEQFF,TGTGCCAGCAGCGTAGCTCTAGCGGCGGCCTACAATGAGCAGTTCTTC
TRBD2,TRBV28,NA,TRBJ2-2,CASSLAGGYTGELFF,TGTGCCAGCAGTTTAGCGGGGGGGTACACCGGGGAGCTGTTTTTT
NA,TRBV7-6,NA,TRBJ1-4,CASSPYGRGNYEKLFF,TGTGCCAGCAGCCCCTACGGCAGGGGCAACTATGAAAAACTGTTTTTT
TRBD1,TRBV12-5,once,TRBJ1-5,CASGLMGTGLQPQHF,TGTGCTAGTGGTTTGATGGGGACAGGGTTACAGCCCCAGCATTTT
NA,TRBV7-3,NA,TRBJ2-2,CASSNYTGELFF,TGTGCCAGCAGCAATTACACCGGGGAGCTGTTTTTT
TRBD1,TRBV19,NA,TRBJ1-6,CASSIATGQGNSPLHF,TGTGCCAGTAGTATAGCTACCGGACAGGGCAATTCACCCCTCCACTTT
NA,TRBV5-3,once,TRBJ2-7,CARSLLWTSYEQYF,TGTGCCAGAAGCTTGTTGTGGACCTCCTACGAGCAGTACTTC